The entry that follows covers one TCR beta chain sequence. Its antigen specificity is not known. The input lacks base qualities; no much larger clone sits a single base away. Reading the germline V gene gives CDR1 MDHEN and CDR2 SYDVKM. Inclusive of the bounding cysteine and phenylalanine, the CDR3 is 16 residues long. Kept here is only the CDR3 DNA, which spans 48 bases and is read in frame from base 1. V is cut by 7 bases and J by 6 bases, and the space between the germline ends is 25 bases. Collaborating institutions collected whole blood in K2EDTA tubes following their own protocols. For TCRbeta analysis, collaborators shipped samples in one of three forms: frozen whole blood, isolated PBMCs, or DNA extracted from either of those sample types. This specimen belongs to a study of blood T cell repertoires in COVID-19 (TCRdb year 2020). In the study overall: Samples from collaborators originated in the United States, Italy and Spain and spanned both the acute and convalescent phases of COVID-19. Sample metadata almost always included a de-identified subject ID, COVID-19 status, age in years and sex. The material from the prospective study consisted of cDNA or gDNA derived from T cells, B-cell-depleted T cells, or PBMCs. The samples were drawn from two sources: the first 160 participants of the ongoing ImmuneRACE study, and over 950 subjects contributed by 6 global collaborators. The repertoires were released in a freely available public database intended as a resource for research on the immune response to SARS-CoV-2. Where available, HLA class I and class II types were taken from metadata supplied by the sample provider and were not determined by assay-based typing. The dataset comprised deeply sampled blood TCRbeta repertoires from subjects exposed to, actively infected with, or recovered from COVID-19. The study at large found these results: Clinical and demographic metadata were provided uncurated, with the amount varying by source and participant.

The immunoSEQ Assay, a bias-controlled multiplex PCR, was used to amplify TCRbeta CDR3 regions from genomic DNA. On the study's bioinformatics: The number of nucleated cells in each sample was estimated by amplification of reference gene primers within the assay. To quantify the absolute abundance of each unique TCRbeta CDR3 rearrangement, sequence reads were collapsed and filtered. For each sample, productive Simpson clonality was calculated as the square root of Simpson's diversity index over productive rearrangements. TCRdb limited this immuneACCESS table to in-frame rearrangements with V and J called. A share of clones is missing; checked studies link under half to unresolved V genes, and the rest is unexplained. That table gives V, J and clone size, and the DNA gave D and trimming. Within this sample are about 400,000 clones, with more than 75% of them counted one time only. About 2.9% of the sample lies in the top ten.

Input material: peripheral blood. The chain links TRBV28 with TRBJ2-7, with a tentative D gene TRBD2 over 7 matching bases. This TCR came from a human donor in a cohort sampled during active COVID-19. The DNA is as follows: TGTGCCAGCACCACACATGGGGGGGCGGGAGTTGGCGAGCAGTACTTC. Its amino acids are CASTTHGGAGVGEQYF.